The sequence of this T cell receptor (beta chain) was determined in a study of naive CD8 T cells in extremely preterm neonates. Study results and caveats: Compared with older groups, preterm CDR3s were shorter, with fewer N additions and less trimming. Preterm neonates shared more CDR3 nucleotide sequences (approximately 2.7%) than older groups.

Details on this clone: The antigen remains undetermined.

V was pared by 0 bases and J by 2 bases, with 5 bases between. CDR3 length: 13 amino acids. The germline gives CDR1 PRHDT, CDR2 FYEKMQ (reference sequence). Data came from immunoSEQ multiplex PCR; TCRdb stores just in-frame clones and leaves some out. The data show thousands of clones, 90% to 95% seen once. Extremely preterm deliveries at about 23-28 weeks of gestation provided the preterm samples. Excluded: fetal demise, active maternal HSV, known maternal HIV. Sorted cells: live naive CD8+ T cells, CD45RA+CCR7+, Annexin V-negative. Material: naive CD8+ T cells from cord blood. This clonotype was sampled from a boy who was born preterm. The rearrangement uses TRBV13 and TRBJ2-7, with a weak D call TRBD2 (5 bases). The DNA of the CDR3 is TGTGCCAGCAGCTTAGGACTAGCCTACGAGCAGTACTTC. Its protein is CASSLGLAYEQYF. The full variable domain, with the rest looked up from reference TRBV13 and TRBJ2-7, is AAGVIQSPRHLIKEKRETATLKCYPIPRHDTVYWYQQGPGQDPQFLISFYEKMQSDKGSIPDRFSAQQFSDYHSELNMSSLELGDSALYFCASSLGLAYEQYFGPGTRLTVT.